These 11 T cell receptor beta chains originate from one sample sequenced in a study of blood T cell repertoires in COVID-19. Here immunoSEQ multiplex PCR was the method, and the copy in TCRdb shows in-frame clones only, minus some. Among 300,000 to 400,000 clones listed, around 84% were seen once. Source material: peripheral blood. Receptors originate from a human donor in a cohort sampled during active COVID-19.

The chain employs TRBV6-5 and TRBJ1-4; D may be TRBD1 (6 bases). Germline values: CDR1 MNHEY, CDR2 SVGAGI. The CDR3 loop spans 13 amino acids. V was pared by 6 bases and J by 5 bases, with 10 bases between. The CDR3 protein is CASSRGGNEKLFF. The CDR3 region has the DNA TGTGCCAGCAGCAGGGGCGGGAATGAAAAACTGTTTTTT.

This chain's CDR3 is CASSPGLTTDTQYF. The CDR3 bases are TGTGCCAGCAGCCCCGGACTGACCACAGATACGCAGTATTTT. The rearrangement joins TRBV7-6 to TRBJ2-3; possibly TRBD2 for D (5 bases). This CDR3 region has 14 residues. V lost 5 bases and J 2 bases, leaving 11 bases between the germline ends. CDR1 is SGHVS, CDR2 FNYEAQ, per germline.

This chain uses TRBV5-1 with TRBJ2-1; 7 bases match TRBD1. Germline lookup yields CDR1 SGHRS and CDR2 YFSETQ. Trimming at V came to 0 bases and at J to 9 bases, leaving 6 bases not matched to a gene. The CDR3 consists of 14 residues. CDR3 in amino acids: CASSLGQGVVEQFF. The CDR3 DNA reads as TGCGCCAGCAGCTTGGGACAGGGAGTTGTTGAGCAGTTCTTC.

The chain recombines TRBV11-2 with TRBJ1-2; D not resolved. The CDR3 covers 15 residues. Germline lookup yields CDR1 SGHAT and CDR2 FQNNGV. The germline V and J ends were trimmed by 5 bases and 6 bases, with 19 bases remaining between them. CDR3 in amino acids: CASSLTPGFTDGYTF. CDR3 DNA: TGTGCCAGCAGCCTCACCCCAGGTTTTACTGATGGCTACACCTTC.

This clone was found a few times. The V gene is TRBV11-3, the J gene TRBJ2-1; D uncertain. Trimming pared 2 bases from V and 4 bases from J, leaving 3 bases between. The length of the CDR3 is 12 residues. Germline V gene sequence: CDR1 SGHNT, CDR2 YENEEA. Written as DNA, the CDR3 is TGTGCCAGCAGCTTACGGTACAATGAGCAGTTCTTC. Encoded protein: CASSLRYNEQFF.

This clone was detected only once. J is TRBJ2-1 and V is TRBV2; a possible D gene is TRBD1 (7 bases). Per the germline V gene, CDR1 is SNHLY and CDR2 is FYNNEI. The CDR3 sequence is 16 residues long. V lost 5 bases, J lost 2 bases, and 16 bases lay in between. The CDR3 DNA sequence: TGTGCCAGCAGTATAATACAGGGGAGGACCTACAATGAGCAGTTCTTC. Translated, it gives CASSIIQGRTYNEQFF.

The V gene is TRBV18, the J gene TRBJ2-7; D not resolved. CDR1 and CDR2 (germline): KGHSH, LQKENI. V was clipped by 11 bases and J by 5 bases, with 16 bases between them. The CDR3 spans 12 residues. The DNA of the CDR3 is TGTGCCTCCGCCAGCCCAGGCCACGAGCAGTACTTC. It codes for CASASPGHEQYF. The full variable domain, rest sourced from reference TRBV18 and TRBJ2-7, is NAGVMQNPRHLVRRRGQEARLRCSPMKGHSHVYWYRQLPEEGLKFMVYLQKENIIDESGMPKERFSAEFPKEGPSILRIQQVVRGDSAAYFCASASPGHEQYFGPGTRLTVT.

The chain's CDR3 is CASTGNTEAFF. DNA for the CDR3: TGTGCCAGCACGGGGAACACTGAAGCTTTCTTT. The rearrangement joins TRBV28 to TRBJ1-1; no clear D. Germline CDR1 is MDHEN and CDR2 is SYDVKM. The CDR3 covers 11 residues. V lost 7 bases, J lost 1 base, and 4 bases lay in between.

The CDR3 bases are TGTGCCAGCAGCCCACAAACGGACAATTCGGATGGCTACACCTTC. Residues: CASSPQTDNSDGYTF. This chain connects TRBV7-2 to TRBJ1-2; D is possibly TRBD1 (5 bases). The CDR3 spans 15 residues. The V gene lost 5 bases and the J gene lost 6 bases, with 19 bases spanning the gap. Germline-derived CDR1 and CDR2 are SGHTA and FQGNSA.

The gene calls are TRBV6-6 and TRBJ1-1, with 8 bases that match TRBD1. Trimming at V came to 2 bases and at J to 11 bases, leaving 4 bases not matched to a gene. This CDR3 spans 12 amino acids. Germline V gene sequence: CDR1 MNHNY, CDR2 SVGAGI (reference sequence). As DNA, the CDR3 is TGTGCCAGCAGTTACGGGGACAGGCCTGCTTTCTTT. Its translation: CASSYGDRPAFF.

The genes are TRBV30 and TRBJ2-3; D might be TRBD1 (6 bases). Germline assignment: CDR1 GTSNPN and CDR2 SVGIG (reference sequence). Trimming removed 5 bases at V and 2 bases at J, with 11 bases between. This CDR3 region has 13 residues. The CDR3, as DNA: TGTGCCTGGGGAGGACAGTTCACAGATACGCAGTATTTT. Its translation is CAWGGQFTDTQYF.